This TCR beta chain was retrieved from a study of blood T cell repertoires in COVID-19. Turning to the study itself: The United States, Italy and Spain provided the acute and convalescent COVID-19 samples. PBMCs, B-cell-depleted T cells, or T cells provided the cDNA or gDNA that made up the material.

Per the original data handling: The authors estimated nucleated cell counts from reference gene primer amplification. Here immunoSEQ multiplex PCR was the method, and the copy in TCRdb shows in-frame clones only, minus some. Clone size and V and J calls were adopted from that table, with D and trimming inferred from the DNA. Among under 250,000 clones listed, 89% were seen once. Germline CDR1 SGHVS, CDR2 FQNEAQ. Trimming took off 5 bases at V and 10 bases at J, with 15 bases between the two ends. The CDR3 has 13 amino acids. The source material was peripheral blood. The rearrangement links TRBV7-8 to TRBJ1-5; a weak D match, TRBD1 (6 bases). This clonotype originated in a man aged 55 to 70 who had recovered from COVID-19. CDR3 DNA sequence: TGTGCCAGCAGCCCGGACAGCCCAGGACCCCAGCATTTT. This gives the protein CASSPDSPGPQHF.